The clone carrying this TCR beta chain was observed once. As yet, its antigen is unknown. TCRdb itself ran the reads through MiXCR, one entry per CDR3 protein. This repertoire shows roughly 920,000 distinct CDR3 sequences, 31% found once; its top ten account for over 13%. The data belong to a study of T cell repertoires in cytomegalovirus infection. Study-wide background: Public TCR beta signatures provided an indication of both CMV infection and a matching HLA type.

Study findings and constraints: Carriage of CMV together with the relevant HLA was identifiable through cumulative public TCR beta family frequency. Dominating the ex vivo response were HLA-C-restricted CMV-specific TCR beta clonotypes.

Deletions cut 2 bases from V and 5 bases from J, with 6 bases between. The CDR3 runs 12 residues. Per germline, CDR1 MGHDK and CDR2 SYGVNS. This chain uses TRBV25-1 with TRBJ1-2; D ambiguous. The sequence came from a human donor in good health (CMV status not recorded). Some clones in this sample may be carry-over from other donors' samples. This material consisted of cultured CD8+ T cells from PBMCs, taken from culture after CMV antigen stimulation. The chain's CDR3 is CASSEPGYGYTF. Here the CDR3 DNA reads TGTGCCAGCAGTGAACCAGGATATGGCTACACCTTC.